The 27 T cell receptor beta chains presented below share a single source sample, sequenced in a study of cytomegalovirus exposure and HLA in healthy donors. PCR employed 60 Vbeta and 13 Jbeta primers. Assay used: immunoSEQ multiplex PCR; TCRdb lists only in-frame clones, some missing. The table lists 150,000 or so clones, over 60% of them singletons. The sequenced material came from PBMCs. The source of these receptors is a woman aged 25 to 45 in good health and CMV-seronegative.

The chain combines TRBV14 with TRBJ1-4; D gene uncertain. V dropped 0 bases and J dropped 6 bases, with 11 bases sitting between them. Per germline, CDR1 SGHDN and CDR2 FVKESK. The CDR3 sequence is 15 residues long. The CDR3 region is CASSQDPIRDEKLFF. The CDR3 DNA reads TGTGCCAGCAGCCAAGACCCGATTCGCGATGAAAAACTGTTTTTT.

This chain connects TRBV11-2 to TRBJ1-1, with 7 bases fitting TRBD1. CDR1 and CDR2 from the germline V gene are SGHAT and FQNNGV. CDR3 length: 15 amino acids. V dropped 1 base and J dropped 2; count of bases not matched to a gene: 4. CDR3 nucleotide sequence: TGTGCCAGCAGCTTAGTAGGGGACAGCAACACTGAAGCTTTCTTT. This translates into CASSLVGDSNTEAFF.

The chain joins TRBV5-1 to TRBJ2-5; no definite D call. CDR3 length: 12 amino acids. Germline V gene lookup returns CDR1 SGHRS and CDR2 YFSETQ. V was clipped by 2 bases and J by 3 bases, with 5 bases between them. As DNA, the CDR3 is TGCGCCAGCAGCTTCACAGAAGAGACCCAGTACTTC. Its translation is CASSFTEETQYF.

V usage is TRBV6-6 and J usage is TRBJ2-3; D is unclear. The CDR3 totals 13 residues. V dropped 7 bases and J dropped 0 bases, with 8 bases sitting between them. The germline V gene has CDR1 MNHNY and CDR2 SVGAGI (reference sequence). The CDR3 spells CASTSQSTDTQYF. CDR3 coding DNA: TGTGCCAGCACCTCACAGAGCACAGATACGCAGTATTTT.

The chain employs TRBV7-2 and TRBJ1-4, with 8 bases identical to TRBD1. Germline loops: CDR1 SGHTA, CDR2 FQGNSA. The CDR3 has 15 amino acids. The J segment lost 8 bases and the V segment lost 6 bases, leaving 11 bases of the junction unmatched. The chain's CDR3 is CASSPDRGPQEKLFF. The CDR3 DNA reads TGTGCCAGCAGTCCCGACAGGGGCCCTCAAGAAAAACTGTTTTTT.

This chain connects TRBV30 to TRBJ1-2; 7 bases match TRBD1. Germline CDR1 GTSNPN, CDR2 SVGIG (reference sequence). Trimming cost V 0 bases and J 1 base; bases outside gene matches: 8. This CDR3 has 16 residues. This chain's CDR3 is CAWSVLWDRVNYGYTF. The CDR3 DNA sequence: TGTGCCTGGAGTGTACTGTGGGACAGAGTTAACTATGGCTACACCTTC.

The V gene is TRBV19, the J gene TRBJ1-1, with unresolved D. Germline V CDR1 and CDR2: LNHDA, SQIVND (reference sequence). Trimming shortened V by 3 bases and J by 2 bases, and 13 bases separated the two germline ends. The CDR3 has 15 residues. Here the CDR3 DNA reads TGTGCCAGTAGTATTTCGGACTCCCATAACACTGAAGCTTTCTTT. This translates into CASSISDSHNTEAFF.

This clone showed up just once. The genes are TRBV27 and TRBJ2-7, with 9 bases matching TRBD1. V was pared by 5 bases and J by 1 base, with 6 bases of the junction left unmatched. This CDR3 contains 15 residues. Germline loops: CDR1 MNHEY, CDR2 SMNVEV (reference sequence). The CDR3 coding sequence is TGTGCCAGCAGTACGACCGGGACAGGGTCCTACGAGCAGTACTTC. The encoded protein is CASSTTGTGSYEQYF.

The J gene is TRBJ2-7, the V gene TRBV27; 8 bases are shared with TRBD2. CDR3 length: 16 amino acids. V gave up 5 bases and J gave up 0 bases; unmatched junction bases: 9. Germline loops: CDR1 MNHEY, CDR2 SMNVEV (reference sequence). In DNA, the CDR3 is TGTGCCAGCAGTCGGGGGGGGCGGGAGCGCTCCTACGAGCAGTACTTC. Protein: CASSRGGRERSYEQYF.

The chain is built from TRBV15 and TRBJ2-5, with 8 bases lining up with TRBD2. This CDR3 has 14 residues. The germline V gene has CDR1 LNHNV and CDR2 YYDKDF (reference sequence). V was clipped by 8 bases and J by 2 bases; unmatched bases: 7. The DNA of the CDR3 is TGTGCCACCGGGTTAATAGCGGGGCAAGAGACCCAGTACTTC. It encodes CATGLIAGQETQYF.

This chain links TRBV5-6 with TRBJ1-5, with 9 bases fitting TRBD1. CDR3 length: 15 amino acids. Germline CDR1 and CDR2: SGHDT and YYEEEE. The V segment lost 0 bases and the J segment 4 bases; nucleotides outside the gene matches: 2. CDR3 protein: CASSLAGTGNQPQHF. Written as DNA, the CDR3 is TGTGCCAGCAGCTTGGCCGGGACAGGGAATCAGCCCCAGCATTTT.

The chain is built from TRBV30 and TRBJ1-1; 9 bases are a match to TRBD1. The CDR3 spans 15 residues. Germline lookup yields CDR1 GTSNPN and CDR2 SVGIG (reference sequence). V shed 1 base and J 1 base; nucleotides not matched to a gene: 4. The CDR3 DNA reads TGTGCCTGGAGTGAACCGGGACAGGGGAACACTGAAGCTTTCTTT. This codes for CAWSEPGQGNTEAFF.

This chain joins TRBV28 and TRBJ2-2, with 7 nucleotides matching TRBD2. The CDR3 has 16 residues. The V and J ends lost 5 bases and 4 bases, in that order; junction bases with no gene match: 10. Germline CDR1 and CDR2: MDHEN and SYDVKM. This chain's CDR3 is CASSPPAGVATGELFF. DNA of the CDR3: TGTGCCAGCAGTCCCCCTGCGGGGGTCGCCACCGGGGAGCTGTTTTTT.

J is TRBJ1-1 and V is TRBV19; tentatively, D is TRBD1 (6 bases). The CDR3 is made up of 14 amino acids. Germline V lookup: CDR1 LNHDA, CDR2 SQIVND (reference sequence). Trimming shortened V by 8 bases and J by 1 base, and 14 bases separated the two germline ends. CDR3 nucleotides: TGTGCCAGTCCGCCTTCGACAGGGAACACTGAAGCTTTCTTT. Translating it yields CASPPSTGNTEAFF.

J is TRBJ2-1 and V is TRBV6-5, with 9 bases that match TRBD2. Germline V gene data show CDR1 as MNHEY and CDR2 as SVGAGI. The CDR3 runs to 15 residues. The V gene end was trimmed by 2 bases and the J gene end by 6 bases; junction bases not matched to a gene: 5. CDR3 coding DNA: TGTGCCAGCAGTTACGGAAGCGGGGGGCCCAATGAGCAGTTCTTC. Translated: CASSYGSGGPNEQFF.

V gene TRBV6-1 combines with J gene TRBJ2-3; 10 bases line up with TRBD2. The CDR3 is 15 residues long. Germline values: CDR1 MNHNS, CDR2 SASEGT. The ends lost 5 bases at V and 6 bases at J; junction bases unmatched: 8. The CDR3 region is CASSTSGVLRDTQYF. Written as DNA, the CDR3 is TGTGCCAGCAGTACTAGCGGGGTCCTAAGGGATACGCAGTATTTT.

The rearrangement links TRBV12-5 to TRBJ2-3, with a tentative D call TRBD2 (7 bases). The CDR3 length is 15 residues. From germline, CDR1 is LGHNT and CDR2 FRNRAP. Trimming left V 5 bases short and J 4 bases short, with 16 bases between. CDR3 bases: TGTGCTAGTGGTGCCAGGGCGGGGGCCTCAGATACGCAGTATTTT. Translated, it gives CASGARAGASDTQYF.

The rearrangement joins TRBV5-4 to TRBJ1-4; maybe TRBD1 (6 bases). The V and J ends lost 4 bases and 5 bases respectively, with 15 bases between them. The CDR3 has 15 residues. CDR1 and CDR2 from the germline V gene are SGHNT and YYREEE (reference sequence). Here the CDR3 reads CASSALGGSNEKLFF. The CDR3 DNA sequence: TGTGCCAGCAGCGCCCTAGGGGGATCCAATGAAAAACTGTTTTTT.

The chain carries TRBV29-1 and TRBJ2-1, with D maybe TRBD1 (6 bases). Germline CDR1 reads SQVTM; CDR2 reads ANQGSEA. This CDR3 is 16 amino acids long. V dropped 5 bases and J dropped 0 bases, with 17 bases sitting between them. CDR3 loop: CSVCSQQGVSYNEQFF. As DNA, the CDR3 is TGCAGCGTTTGTTCGCAACAGGGAGTCTCCTACAATGAGCAGTTCTTC.

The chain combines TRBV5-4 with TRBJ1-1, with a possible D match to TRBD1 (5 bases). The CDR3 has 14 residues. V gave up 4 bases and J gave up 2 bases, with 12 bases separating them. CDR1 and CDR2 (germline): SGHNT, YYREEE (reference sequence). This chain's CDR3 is CASSHSTGNTEAFF. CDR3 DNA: TGTGCCAGCAGCCACTCTACAGGTAACACTGAAGCTTTCTTT. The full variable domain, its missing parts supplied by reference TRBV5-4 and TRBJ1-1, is ETGVTQSPTHLIKTRGQQVTLRCSSQSGHNTVSWYQQALGQGPQFIFQYYREEENGRGNFPPRFSGLQFPNYSSELNVNALELDDSALYLCASSHSTGNTEAFFGQGTRLTVV.

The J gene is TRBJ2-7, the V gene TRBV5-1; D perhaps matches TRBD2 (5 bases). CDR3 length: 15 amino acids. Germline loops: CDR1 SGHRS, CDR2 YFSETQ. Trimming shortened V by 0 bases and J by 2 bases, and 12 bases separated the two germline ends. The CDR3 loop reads CASSLGPGVPYEQYF. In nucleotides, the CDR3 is TGCGCCAGCAGCTTGGGGCCCGGGGTTCCCTACGAGCAGTACTTC.

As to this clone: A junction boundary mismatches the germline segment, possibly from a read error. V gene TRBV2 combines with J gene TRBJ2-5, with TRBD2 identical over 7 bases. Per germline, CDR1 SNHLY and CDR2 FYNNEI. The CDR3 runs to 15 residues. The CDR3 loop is CASREAGTTQETQYF. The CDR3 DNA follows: TGTGCCAGCAGGGAAGCCGGGACTACTCAAGAGACCCAGTACTTC.

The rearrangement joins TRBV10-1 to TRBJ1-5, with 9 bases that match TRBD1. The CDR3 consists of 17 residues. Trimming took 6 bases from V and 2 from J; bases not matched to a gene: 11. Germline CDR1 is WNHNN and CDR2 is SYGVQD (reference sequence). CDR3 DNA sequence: TGCGCCAGCAGATCTAGGACAGGGGAGTTGCGCAATCAGCCCCAGCATTTT. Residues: CASRSRTGELRNQPQHF.

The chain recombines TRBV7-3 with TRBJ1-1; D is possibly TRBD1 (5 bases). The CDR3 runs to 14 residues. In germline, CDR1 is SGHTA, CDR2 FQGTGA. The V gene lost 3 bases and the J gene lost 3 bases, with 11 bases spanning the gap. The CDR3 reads CASSLSGRHTEAFF. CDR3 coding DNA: TGTGCCAGCAGCTTGTCAGGGAGGCACACTGAAGCTTTCTTT.

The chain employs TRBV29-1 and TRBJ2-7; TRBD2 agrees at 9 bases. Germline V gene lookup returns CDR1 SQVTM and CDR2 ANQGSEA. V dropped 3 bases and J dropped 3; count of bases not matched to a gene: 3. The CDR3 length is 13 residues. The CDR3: CSVDPSGNYEQYF. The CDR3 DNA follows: TGCAGCGTTGATCCTAGCGGGAACTACGAGCAGTACTTC.

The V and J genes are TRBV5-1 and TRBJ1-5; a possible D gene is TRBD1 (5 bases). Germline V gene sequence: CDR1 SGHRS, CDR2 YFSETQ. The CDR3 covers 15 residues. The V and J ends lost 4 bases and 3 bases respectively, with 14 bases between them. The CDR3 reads CASSPTGHPNQPQHF. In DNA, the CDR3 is TGCGCCAGCAGCCCAACAGGTCACCCCAATCAGCCCCAGCATTTT.

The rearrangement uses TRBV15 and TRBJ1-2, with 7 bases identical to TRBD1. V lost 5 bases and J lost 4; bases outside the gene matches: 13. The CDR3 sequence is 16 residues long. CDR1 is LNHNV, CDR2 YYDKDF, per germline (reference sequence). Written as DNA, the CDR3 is TGTGCCACCAGCCCAGAGATGTACCCAGGGGGCTATGGCTACACCTTC. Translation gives CATSPEMYPGGYGYTF.